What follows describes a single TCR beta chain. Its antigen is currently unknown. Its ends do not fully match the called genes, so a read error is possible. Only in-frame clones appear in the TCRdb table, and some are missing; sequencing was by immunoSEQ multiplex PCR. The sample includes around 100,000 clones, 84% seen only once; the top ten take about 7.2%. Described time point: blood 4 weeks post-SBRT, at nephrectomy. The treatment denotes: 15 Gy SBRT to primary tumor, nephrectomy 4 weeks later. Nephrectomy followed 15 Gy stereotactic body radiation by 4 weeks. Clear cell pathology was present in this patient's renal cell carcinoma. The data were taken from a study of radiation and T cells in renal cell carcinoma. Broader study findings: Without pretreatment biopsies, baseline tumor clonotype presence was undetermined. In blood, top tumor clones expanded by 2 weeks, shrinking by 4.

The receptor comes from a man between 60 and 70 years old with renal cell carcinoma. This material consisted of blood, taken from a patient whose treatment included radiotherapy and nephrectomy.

The CDR3 loop reads CASSLGAGQGNAEAFF. DNA for the CDR3: TGCGCCAGCAGCTTGGGGGCTGGACAGGGGAACGCTGAAGCTTTCTTT. The gene calls are TRBV5-1 and TRBJ1-1, with TRBD1 identical over 9 bases. CDR3 length: 16 residues. Per germline, CDR1 SGHRS and CDR2 YFSETQ. Combining the CDR3 with reference TRBV5-1 and TRBJ1-1 gives the whole variable domain KAGVTQTPRYLIKTRGQQVTLSCSPISGHRSVSWYQQTPGQGLQFLFEYFSETQRNKGNFPGRFSGRQFSNSRSEMNVSTLELGDSALYLCASSLGAGQGNAEAFFGQGTRLTVV.